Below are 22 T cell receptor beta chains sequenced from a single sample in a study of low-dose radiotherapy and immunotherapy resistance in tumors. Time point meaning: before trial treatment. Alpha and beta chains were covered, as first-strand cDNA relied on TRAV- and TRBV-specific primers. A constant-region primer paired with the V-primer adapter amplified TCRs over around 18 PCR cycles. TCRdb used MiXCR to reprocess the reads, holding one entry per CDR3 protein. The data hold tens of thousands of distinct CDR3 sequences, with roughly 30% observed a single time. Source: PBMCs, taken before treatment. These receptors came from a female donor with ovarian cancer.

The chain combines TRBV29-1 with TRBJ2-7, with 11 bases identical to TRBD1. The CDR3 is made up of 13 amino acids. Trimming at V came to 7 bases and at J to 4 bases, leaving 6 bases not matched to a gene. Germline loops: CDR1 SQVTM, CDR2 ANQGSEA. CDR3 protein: CSAGQGAGYEQYF. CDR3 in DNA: TGCAGCGCCGGACAGGGGGCGGGATACGAGCAGTACTTC.

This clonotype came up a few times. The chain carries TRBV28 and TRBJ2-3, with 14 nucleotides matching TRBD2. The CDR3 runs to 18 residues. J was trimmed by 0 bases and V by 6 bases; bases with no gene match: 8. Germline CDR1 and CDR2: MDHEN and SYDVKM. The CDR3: CASRGERLAGGSTDTQYF. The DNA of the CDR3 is TGTGCCAGCAGGGGTGAACGACTAGCGGGGGGGAGCACAGATACGCAGTATTTT. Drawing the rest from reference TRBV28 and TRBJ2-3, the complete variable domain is DVKVTQSSRYLVKRTGEKVFLECVQDMDHENMFWYRQDPGLGLRLIYFSYDVKMKEKGDIPEGYSVSREKKERFSLILESASTNQTSMYLCASRGERLAGGSTDTQYFGPGTRLTVL.

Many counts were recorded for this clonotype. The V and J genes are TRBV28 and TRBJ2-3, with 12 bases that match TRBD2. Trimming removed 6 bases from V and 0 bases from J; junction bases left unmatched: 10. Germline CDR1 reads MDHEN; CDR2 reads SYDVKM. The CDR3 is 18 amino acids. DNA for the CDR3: TGTGCCAGCAGATCGTACCTAGCGGGGGGGATAAGCACAGATACGCAGTATTTT. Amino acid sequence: CASRSYLAGGISTDTQYF.

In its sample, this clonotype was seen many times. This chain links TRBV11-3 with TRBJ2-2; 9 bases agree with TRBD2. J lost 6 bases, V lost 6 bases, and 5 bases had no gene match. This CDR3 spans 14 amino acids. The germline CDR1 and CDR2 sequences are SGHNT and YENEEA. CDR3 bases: TGTGCCAGCAGTATAGCGGGAGTCCCCGGGGAGCTGTTTTTT. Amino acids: CASSIAGVPGELFF.

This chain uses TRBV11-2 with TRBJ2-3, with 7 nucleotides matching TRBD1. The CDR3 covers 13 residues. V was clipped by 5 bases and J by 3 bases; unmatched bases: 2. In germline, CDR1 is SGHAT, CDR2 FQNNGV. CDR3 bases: TGTGCCAGCAGCCAGGACAGGACAGATACGCAGTATTTT. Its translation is CASSQDRTDTQYF.

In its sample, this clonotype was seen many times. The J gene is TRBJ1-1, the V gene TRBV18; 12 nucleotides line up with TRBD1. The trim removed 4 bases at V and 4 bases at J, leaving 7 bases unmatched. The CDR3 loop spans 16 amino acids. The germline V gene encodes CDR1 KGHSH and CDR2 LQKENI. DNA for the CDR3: TGTGCCAGCTCACTCGGGACAGGGGGCAAGGGCACTGAAGCTTTCTTT. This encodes CASSLGTGGKGTEAFF.

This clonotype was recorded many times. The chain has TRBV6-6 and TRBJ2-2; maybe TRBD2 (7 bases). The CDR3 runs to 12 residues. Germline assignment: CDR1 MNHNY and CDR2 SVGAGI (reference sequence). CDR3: CAGGRNTGELFF. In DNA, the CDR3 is TGTGCGGGGGGGCGGAACACCGGGGAGCTGTTTTTT.

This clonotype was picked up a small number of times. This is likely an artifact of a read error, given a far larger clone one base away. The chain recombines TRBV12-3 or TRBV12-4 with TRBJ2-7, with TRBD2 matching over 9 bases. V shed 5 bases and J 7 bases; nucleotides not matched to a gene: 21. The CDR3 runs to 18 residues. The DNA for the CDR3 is TGTGCCAGCAGTCCCTTAGTGAGCGGGAGGAGGACATTTAATGAGCAGTACTTC. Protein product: CASSPLVSGRRTFNEQYF.

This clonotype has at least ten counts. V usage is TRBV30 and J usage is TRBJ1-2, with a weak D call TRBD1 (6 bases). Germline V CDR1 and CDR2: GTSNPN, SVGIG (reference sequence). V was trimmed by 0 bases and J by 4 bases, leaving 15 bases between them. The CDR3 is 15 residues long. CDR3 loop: CAWSVRRGRVYGYTF. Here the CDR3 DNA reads TGTGCCTGGAGTGTACGCCGGGGGCGGGTCTATGGCTACACCTTC. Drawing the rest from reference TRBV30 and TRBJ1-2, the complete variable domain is SQTIHQWPATLVQPVGSPLSLECTVEGTSNPNLYWYRQAAGRGLQLLFYSVGIGQISSEVPQNLSASRPQDRQFILSSKKLLLSDSGFYLCAWSVRRGRVYGYTFGSGTRLTVV.

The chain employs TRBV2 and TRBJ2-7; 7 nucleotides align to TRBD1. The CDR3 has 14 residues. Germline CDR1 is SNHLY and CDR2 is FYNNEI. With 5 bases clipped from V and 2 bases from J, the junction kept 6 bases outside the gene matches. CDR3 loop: CASSYNRGTYEQYF. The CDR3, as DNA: TGTGCCAGCAGTTACAACAGGGGAACCTACGAGCAGTACTTC.

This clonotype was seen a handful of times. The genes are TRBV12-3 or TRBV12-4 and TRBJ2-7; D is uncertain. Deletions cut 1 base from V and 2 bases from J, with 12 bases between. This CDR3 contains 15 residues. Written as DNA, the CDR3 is TGTGCCAGCAGTTTAGAGGGTCTGGGCGCCTACGAGCAGTACTTC. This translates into CASSLEGLGAYEQYF.

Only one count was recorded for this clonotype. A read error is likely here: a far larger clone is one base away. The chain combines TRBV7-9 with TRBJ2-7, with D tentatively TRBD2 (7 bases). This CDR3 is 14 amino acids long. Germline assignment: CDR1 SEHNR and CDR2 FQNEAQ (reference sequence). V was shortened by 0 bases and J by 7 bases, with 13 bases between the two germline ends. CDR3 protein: CASSLAGGPNEQYF. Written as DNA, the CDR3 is TGTGCCAGCAGCTTAGCGGGGGGGCCCAATGAGCAGTACTTC.

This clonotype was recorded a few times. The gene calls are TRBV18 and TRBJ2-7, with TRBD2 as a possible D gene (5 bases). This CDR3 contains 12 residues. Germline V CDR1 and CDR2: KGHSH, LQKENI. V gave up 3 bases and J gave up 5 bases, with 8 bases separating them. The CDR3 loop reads CASSPSGNEQYF. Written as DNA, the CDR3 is TGTGCCAGCTCACCCAGCGGAAACGAGCAGTACTTC.

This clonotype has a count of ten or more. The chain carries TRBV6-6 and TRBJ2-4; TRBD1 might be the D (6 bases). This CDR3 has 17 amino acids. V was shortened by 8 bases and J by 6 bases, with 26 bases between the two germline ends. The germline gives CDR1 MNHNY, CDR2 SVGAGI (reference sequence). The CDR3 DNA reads TGTGCCAGCGCCTTGCGCTTCCAGGACAGCGCGATAAACATTCAGTACTTC. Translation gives CASALRFQDSAINIQYF.

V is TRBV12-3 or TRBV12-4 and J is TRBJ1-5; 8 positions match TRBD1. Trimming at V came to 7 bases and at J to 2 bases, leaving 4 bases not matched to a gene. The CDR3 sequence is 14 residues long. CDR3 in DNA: TGTGCCAGCACCCCGACAGGGGGCAATCAGCCCCAGCATTTT. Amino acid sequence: CASTPTGGNQPQHF.

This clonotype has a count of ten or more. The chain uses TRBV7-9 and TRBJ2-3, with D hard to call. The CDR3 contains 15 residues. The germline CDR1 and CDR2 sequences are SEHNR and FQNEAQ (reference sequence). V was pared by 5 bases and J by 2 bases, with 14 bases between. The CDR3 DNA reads TGTGCCAGCAGCCCCTTGATAGGAGCCACAGATACGCAGTATTTT. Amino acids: CASSPLIGATDTQYF.

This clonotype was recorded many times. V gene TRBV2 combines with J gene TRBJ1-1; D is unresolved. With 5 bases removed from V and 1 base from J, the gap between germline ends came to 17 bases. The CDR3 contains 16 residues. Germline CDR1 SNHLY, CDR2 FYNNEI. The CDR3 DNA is TGTGCCAGCAGTTTTGGTTCCCTGAGGACGAACACTGAAGCTTTCTTT. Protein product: CASSFGSLRTNTEAFF.

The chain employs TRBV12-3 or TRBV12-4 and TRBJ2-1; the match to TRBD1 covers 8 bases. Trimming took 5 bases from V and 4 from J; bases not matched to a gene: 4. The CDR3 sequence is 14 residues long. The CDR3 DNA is TGTGCCAGCAGTCAGGGGGCTGGGTACAATGAGCAGTTCTTC. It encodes CASSQGAGYNEQFF.

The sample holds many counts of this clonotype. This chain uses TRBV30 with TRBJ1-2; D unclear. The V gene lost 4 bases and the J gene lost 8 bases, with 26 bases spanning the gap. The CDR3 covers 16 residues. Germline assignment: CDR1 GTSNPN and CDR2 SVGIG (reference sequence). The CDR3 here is CAWKARPLVSDGGYTF. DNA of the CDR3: TGTGCCTGGAAGGCTAGACCGTTAGTATCCGACGGGGGCTACACCTTC. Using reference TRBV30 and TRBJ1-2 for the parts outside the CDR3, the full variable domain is SQTIHQWPATLVQPVGSPLSLECTVEGTSNPNLYWYRQAAGRGLQLLFYSVGIGQISSEVPQNLSASRPQDRQFILSSKKLLLSDSGFYLCAWKARPLVSDGGYTFGSGTRLTVV.

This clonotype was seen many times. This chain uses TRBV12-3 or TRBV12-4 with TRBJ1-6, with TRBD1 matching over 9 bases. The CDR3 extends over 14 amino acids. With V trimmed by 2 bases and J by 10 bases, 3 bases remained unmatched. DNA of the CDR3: TGTGCCAGCAGTTTAAGACAGGGGGGGTCACCCCTCCACTTT. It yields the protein CASSLRQGGSPLHF.

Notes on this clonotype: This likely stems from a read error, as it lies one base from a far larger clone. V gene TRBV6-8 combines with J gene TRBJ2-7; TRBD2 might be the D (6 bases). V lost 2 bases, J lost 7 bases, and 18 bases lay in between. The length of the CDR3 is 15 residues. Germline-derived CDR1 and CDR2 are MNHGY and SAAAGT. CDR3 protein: CASSYGGLGDNEQYF. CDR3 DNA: TGTGCCAGCAGTTACGGAGGGCTAGGTGACAATGAGCAGTACTTC.

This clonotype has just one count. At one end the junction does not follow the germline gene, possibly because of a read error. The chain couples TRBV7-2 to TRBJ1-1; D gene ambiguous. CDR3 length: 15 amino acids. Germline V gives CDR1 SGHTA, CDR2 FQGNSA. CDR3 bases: TGTGTCAGCAGCTTAGGGTACAGTGTGAACACTGAAGCTTTCTTT. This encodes CVSSLGYSVNTEAFF.